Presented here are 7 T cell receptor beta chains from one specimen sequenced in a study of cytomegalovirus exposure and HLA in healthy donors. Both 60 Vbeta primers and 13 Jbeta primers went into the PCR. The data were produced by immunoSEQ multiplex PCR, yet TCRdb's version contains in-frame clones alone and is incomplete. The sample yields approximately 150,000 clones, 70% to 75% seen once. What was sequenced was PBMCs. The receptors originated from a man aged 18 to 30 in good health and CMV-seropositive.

The CDR3 protein is CATSRAPSEGGWEKLFF. The CDR3 nucleotides read TGTGCCACCAGCAGAGCCCCTAGCGAGGGCGGTTGGGAAAAACTGTTTTTT. The chain recombines TRBV15 with TRBJ1-4; no clear D. V gave up 1 base and J gave up 8 bases, with 20 bases separating them. The CDR3 is made up of 17 amino acids. CDR1 and CDR2 (germline): LNHNV, YYDKDF (reference sequence).

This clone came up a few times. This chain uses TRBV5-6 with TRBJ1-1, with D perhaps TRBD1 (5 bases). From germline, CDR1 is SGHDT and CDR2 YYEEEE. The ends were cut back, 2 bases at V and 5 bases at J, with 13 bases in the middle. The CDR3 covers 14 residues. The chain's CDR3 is CASSFKGKGTEAFF. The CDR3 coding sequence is TGTGCCAGCAGCTTTAAGGGGAAGGGAACTGAAGCTTTCTTT.

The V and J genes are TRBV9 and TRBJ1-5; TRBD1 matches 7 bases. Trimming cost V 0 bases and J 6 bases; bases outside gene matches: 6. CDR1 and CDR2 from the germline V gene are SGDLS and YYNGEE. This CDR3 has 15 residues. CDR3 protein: CASSVEQGGSQPQHF. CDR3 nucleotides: TGTGCCAGCAGCGTAGAACAAGGGGGCAGTCAGCCCCAGCATTTT.

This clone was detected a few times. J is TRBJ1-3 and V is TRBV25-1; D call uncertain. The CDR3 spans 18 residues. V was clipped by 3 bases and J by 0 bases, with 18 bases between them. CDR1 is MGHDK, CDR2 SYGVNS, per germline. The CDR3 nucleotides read TGTGCCAGCAGTGAGCTCCTGCCAGGTAGAGACTCTGGAAACACCATATATTTT. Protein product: CASSELLPGRDSGNTIYF.

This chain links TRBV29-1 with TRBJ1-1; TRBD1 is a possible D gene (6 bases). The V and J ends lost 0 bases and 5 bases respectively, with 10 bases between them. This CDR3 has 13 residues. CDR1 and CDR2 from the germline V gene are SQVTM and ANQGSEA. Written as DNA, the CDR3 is TGCAGCGTTGAAGACCAGGGGAGTACTGAAGCTTTCTTT. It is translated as CSVEDQGSTEAFF.

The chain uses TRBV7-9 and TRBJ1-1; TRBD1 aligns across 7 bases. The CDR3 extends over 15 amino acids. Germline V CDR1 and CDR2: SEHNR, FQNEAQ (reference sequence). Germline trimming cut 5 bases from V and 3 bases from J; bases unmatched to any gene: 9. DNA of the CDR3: TGTGCCAGCAGCCACTCAGACAGGGTGGACACTGAAGCTTTCTTT. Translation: CASSHSDRVDTEAFF.

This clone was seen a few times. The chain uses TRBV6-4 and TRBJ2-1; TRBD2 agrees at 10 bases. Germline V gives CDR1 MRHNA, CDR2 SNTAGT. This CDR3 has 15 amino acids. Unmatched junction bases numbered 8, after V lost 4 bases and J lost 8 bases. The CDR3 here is CASSVLAGNVYEQFF. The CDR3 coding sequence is TGTGCCAGCAGTGTACTAGCGGGAAACGTCTATGAGCAGTTCTTC.